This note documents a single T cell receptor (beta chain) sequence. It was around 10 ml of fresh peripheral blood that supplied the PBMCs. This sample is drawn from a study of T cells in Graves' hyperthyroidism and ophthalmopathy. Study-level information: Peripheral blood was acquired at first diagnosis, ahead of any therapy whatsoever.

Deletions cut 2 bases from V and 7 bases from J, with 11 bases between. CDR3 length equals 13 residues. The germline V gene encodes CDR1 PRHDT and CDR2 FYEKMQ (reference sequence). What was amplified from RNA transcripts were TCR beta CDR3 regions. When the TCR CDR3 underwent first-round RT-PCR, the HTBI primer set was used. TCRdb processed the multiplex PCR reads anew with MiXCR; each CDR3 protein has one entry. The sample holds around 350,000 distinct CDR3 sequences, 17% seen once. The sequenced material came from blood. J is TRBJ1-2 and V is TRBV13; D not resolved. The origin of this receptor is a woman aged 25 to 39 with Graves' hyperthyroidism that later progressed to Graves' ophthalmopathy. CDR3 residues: CASSLHLFSGYTF. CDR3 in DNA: TGTGCCAGCAGCTTACACTTGTTTTCTGGCTACACCTTC. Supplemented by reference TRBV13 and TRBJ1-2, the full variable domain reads AAGVIQSPRHLIKEKRETATLKCYPIPRHDTVYWYQQGPGQDPQFLISFYEKMQSDKGSIPDRFSAQQFSDYHSELNMSSLELGDSALYFCASSLHLFSGYTFGSGTRLTVV.